One sample yielded the 26 T cell receptor beta chains listed below, sequenced in a study of T cell responses to AZD1222 COVID-19 vaccine (dated by TCRdb to about 2021). The sample's time point label, decoded: about 28 days (+/-7) after the second vaccine dose. Library prep was done by the immunoSEQ multiplex PCR assay. In TCRdb, the immuneACCESS table is reduced to in-frame sequences with V and J assigned. These tables do not hold every clone; where another copy was compared, an unresolved V gene accounts for under half, and the others remain unexplained. This sample lists more than 85,000 clones; 88% were detected once. Approximately 15% of the sample comes from the top ten. The sequencing here drew on peripheral blood, taken 28 days after the second AZD1222 dose. Source of these receptors: an adult who received the AZD1222 COVID-19 vaccine.

The chain links TRBV7-9 to TRBJ2-1, with a weak D call TRBD2 (6 bases). CDR1 is SEHNR and CDR2 is FQNEAQ in the germline V gene (reference sequence). V lost 0 bases to trimming and J lost 4 bases, with 7 bases between them. The CDR3 has 14 amino acids. The CDR3 loop is CASSLAGGYNEQFF. DNA of the CDR3: TGTGCCAGCAGCTTAGCGGGAGGATACAATGAGCAGTTCTTC. Drawing the rest from reference TRBV7-9 and TRBJ2-1, the complete variable domain is DTGVSQNPRHKITKRGQNVTFRCDPISEHNRLYWYRQTLGQGPEFLTYFQNEAQLEKSRLLSDRFSAERPKGSFSTLEIQRTEQGDSAMYLCASSLAGGYNEQFFGPGTRLTVL.

This chain joins TRBV7-9 and TRBJ1-6; TRBD1 matches at 7 bases. The CDR3 has 13 amino acids. Germline assignment: CDR1 SEHNR and CDR2 FQNEAQ (reference sequence). The V segment lost 8 bases and the J segment 7 bases; nucleotides outside the gene matches: 5. CDR3 in DNA: TGTGCCAGCTCAGGACAGGCAAATTCACCCCTCCACTTT. It is translated as CASSGQANSPLHF.

As to this clone: Other DNA variants within this sample encode the same CDR3. The genes are TRBV28 and TRBJ1-6, with D perhaps matching TRBD1 (5 bases). The CDR3 runs to 13 residues. Between the trimmed V and J ends, which lost 3 bases and 7 bases, there was a span of 7 bases. Germline CDR1 and CDR2: MDHEN and SYDVKM. The CDR3: CASSFRANSPLHF. The CDR3 bases are TGTGCCAGCAGTTTCAGGGCCAATTCACCCCTCCACTTT.

The chain has TRBV2 and TRBJ1-5; the D is unclear. This CDR3 has 15 amino acids. Looked up from germline, CDR1 is SNHLY and CDR2 is FYNNEI. V was shortened by 6 bases and J by 5 bases, with 17 bases between the two germline ends. CDR3 coding DNA: TGTGCCAGCAGATGGAGGGAGGATGAAGATCAGCCCCAGCATTTT. Translation: CASRWREDEDQPQHF. Full variable domain (rest looked up from reference TRBV2 and TRBJ1-5): EPEVTQTPSHQVTQMGQEVILRCVPISNHLYFYWYRQILGQKVEFLVSFYNNEISEKSEIFDDQFSVERPDGSNFTLKIRSTKLEDSAMYFCASRWREDEDQPQHFGDGTRLSIL.

This chain connects TRBV10-3 to TRBJ1-1; perhaps TRBD1 as D (5 bases). V was clipped by 11 bases and J by 0 bases, with 13 bases between them. CDR1 ENHRY and CDR2 SYGVKD come from the germline V gene. CDR3 length: 13 amino acids. CDR3 loop: CAARGTMNTEAFF. The CDR3 DNA is TGTGCCGCCCGGGGCACTATGAACACTGAAGCTTTCTTT.

This rearrangement joins TRBV5-4 to TRBJ2-3; D possibly corresponds to TRBD2 (5 bases). Germline lookup yields CDR1 SGHNT and CDR2 YYREEE (reference sequence). The germline V and J ends were trimmed by 3 bases and 0 bases, with 8 bases remaining between them. This CDR3 has 14 residues. CDR3 protein: CASSSGGSTDTQYF. CDR3 sequence (DNA): TGTGCCAGCAGCTCCGGAGGTAGCACAGATACGCAGTATTTT.

This chain uses TRBV5-6 with TRBJ2-7, with D possibly matching TRBD1 (6 bases). Per germline, CDR1 SGHDT and CDR2 YYEEEE. Trimming removed 7 bases from V and 1 base from J, with 15 bases in between. There are 14 residues in the CDR3. The CDR3 loop reads CASQPTGLSYEQYF. CDR3 DNA sequence: TGTGCCAGCCAGCCAACAGGGCTGTCCTACGAGCAGTACTTC.

The V and J genes are TRBV6-1 and TRBJ2-7; weak D call: TRBD2 (6 bases). The CDR3 loop spans 15 amino acids. Germline loops: CDR1 MNHNS, CDR2 SASEGT. V was cut by 1 base and J by 1 base, with 11 bases left in between. Written as DNA, the CDR3 is TGTGCCAGCAGTGAAGGCCCTCGGGGGTCCTACGAGCAGTACTTC. This encodes CASSEGPRGSYEQYF.

The J gene is TRBJ2-3, the V gene TRBV18; D not certain. The ends were cut back, 4 bases at V and 0 bases at J, with 14 bases in the middle. This CDR3 is built from 16 residues. Looked up from germline, CDR1 is KGHSH and CDR2 is LQKENI. CDR3 sequence reads: CASSLMEFTSTDTQYF. The CDR3 region has the DNA TGTGCCAGCTCACTTATGGAGTTTACTAGCACAGATACGCAGTATTTT. The whole variable domain, filled in from reference TRBV18 and TRBJ2-3, reads NAGVMQNPRHLVRRRGQEARLRCSPMKGHSHVYWYRQLPEEGLKFMVYLQKENIIDESGMPKERFSAEFPKEGPSILRIQQVVRGDSAAYFCASSLMEFTSTDTQYFGPGTRLTVL.

This chain uses TRBV10-3 with TRBJ2-2; tentatively, D is TRBD1 (6 bases). The CDR3 consists of 14 residues. The V end was cut by 1 base, the J end by 6 bases, with 9 bases between. CDR1 is ENHRY and CDR2 is SYGVKD in the germline V gene. This CDR3 reads CAISELRGSGELFF. As DNA, the CDR3 is TGTGCCATCAGTGAGTTAAGGGGGTCCGGGGAGCTGTTTTTT.

CDR3 coding DNA: TGCGCCAGCAGTGAGTCGGGCACCTCTGGAAACACCATATATTTT. It codes for CASSESGTSGNTIYF. The chain carries TRBV10-2 and TRBJ1-3; the D is unclear. Germline V lookup: CDR1 WSHSY, CDR2 SAAADI. V shed 0 bases and J shed 0 bases, with 6 bases lying between them. The CDR3 loop spans 15 amino acids.

The chain links TRBV12-2 to TRBJ2-1. TRBV12-2 is marked as a pseudogene. The CDR3 contains 12 residues. Here the CDR3 reads CASRVRYNEQFF. Here the CDR3 DNA reads TGTGCAAGTCGAGTCCGTTACAATGAGCAGTTCTTC.

To note about this clone: The junction does not match germline at one end; this may be a read error. The genes are TRBV3-1 (or the pseudogene TRBV3-2) and TRBJ2-7; D gene unclear. Germline CDR1 is LGHDT and CDR2 is YNNKEL (reference sequence). The CDR3 extends over 12 amino acids. The CDR3 sequence: CASSQALYQQYF. The CDR3 DNA follows: TGTGCCAGCAGCCAAGCCCTCTACCAGCAGTACTTC.

The CDR3 region is CSVELGLGYNEQFF. CDR3 sequence (DNA): TGCAGCGTTGAACTCGGACTAGGCTACAATGAGCAGTTCTTC. V usage is TRBV29-1 and J usage is TRBJ2-1; TRBD2 aligns across 7 bases. V was pared by 2 bases and J by 3 bases, with 4 bases of the junction left unmatched. The CDR3 contains 14 residues. Germline CDR1 and CDR2: SQVTM and ANQGSEA.

The rearrangement uses TRBV27 and TRBJ2-3, with D maybe TRBD2 (6 bases). V was pared by 6 bases and J by 3 bases, with 13 bases between. CDR1 and CDR2 (germline): MNHEY, SMNVEV (reference sequence). The CDR3 length is 14 residues. Written as DNA, the CDR3 is TGTGCCAGCAGACTAGCCGGAGCTACAGATACGCAGTATTTT. It yields the protein CASRLAGATDTQYF.

The chain recombines TRBV10-3 with TRBJ1-6, with D tentatively TRBD1 (6 bases). Trimming shortened V by 6 bases and J by 8 bases, and 11 bases separated the two germline ends. The CDR3 has 13 residues. Germline V gene lookup returns CDR1 ENHRY and CDR2 SYGVKD. The CDR3 sequence: CAIRQGLDSPLHF. The CDR3 DNA sequence: TGTGCCATCAGGCAGGGGCTTGATTCACCCCTCCACTTT.

The chain couples TRBV6-6 to TRBJ2-7, with D possibly matching TRBD1 (6 bases). The CDR3 runs to 14 residues. Germline CDR1 and CDR2: MNHNY and SVGAGI (reference sequence). The ends were cut back, 6 bases at V and 3 bases at J, with 15 bases in the middle. In DNA, the CDR3 is TGTGCCAGCAGAACCGGACAGAACGACTACGAGCAGTACTTC. Residues: CASRTGQNDYEQYF.

The chain carries TRBV3-1 (or the pseudogene TRBV3-2) and TRBJ2-5; TRBD2 matches 13 bases. Germline CDR1 LGHDT, CDR2 YNNKEL (reference sequence). V gave up 6 bases and J gave up 2 bases; unmatched junction bases: 6. The CDR3 sequence is 16 residues long. CDR3 residues: CASRQPGLAGQETQYF. The CDR3 coding sequence is TGTGCCAGCAGGCAACCGGGACTAGCGGGACAAGAGACCCAGTACTTC.

This chain joins TRBV28 and TRBJ2-2; 12 positions agree with TRBD2. CDR3 length: 16 residues. J lost 7 bases, V lost 2 bases, and 5 bases had no gene match. Germline V gene lookup returns CDR1 MDHEN and CDR2 SYDVKM. CDR3 protein: CASSLGLAGGDGELFF. The CDR3, as DNA: TGTGCCAGCAGTTTAGGTCTAGCGGGAGGGGACGGGGAGCTGTTTTTT.

The V call is TRBV27, the J call TRBJ2-3; possibly TRBD1 or TRBD2 for D (6 bases each). Germline V lookup: CDR1 MNHEY, CDR2 SMNVEV (reference sequence). This CDR3 spans 15 amino acids. With 6 bases removed from V and 4 bases from J, the gap between germline ends came to 17 bases. CDR3 sequence: CASRRGTLGADTQYF. The CDR3 DNA sequence: TGTGCCAGCAGACGCGGGACATTGGGTGCAGATACGCAGTATTTT.

CDR3 protein: CASSIQGGTQPQHF. The CDR3 DNA reads TGTGCCAGTAGTATTCAAGGGGGTACTCAGCCCCAGCATTTT. V usage is TRBV19 and J usage is TRBJ1-5; tentative D call: TRBD1 (6 bases). Germline CDR1 reads LNHDA; CDR2 reads SQIVND (reference sequence). V lost 3 bases, J lost 6 bases, and 12 bases lay in between. The CDR3 consists of 14 residues.

The J gene is TRBJ1-1, the V gene TRBV19; 11 nucleotides match TRBD1. CDR3 length equals 15 residues. The germline gives CDR1 LNHDA, CDR2 SQIVND (reference sequence). The V segment lost 5 bases and the J segment 1 base; nucleotides outside the gene matches: 3. As DNA, the CDR3 is TGTGCCAGTAGTCCAGGACAGGGGGCGAACACTGAAGCTTTCTTT. Encoded protein: CASSPGQGANTEAFF.

The J gene is TRBJ1-2, the V gene TRBV7-9; the match to TRBD1 covers 8 bases. Germline V gene data show CDR1 as SEHNR and CDR2 as FQNEAQ (reference sequence). The CDR3 loop spans 14 amino acids. V was pared by 2 bases and J by 5 bases, with 4 bases of the junction left unmatched. The DNA for the CDR3 is TGTGCCAGCAGCTTACAGGGGGCGCTTTATGGCTACACCTTC. Translation: CASSLQGALYGYTF.

In its sample, this clone was seen a few times. This chain joins TRBV13 and TRBJ2-3, with D hard to call. The CDR3 totals 12 residues. Germline CDR1 reads PRHDT; CDR2 reads FYEKMQ (reference sequence). Trimming removed 3 bases from V and 6 bases from J, with 7 bases in between. CDR3 in amino acids: CASSLQWDTQYF. DNA of the CDR3: TGTGCCAGCAGCTTGCAGTGGGATACGCAGTATTTT.

CDR3 in amino acids: CASSENRGSKTQYF. The DNA for the CDR3 is TGTGCCAGTAGCGAAAACAGGGGATCGAAGACCCAGTACTTC. V is TRBV19 and J is TRBJ2-5; 7 positions agree with TRBD1. The CDR3 extends over 14 amino acids. Germline values: CDR1 LNHDA, CDR2 SQIVND (reference sequence). Unmatched junction bases numbered 10, after V lost 6 bases and J lost 6 bases.

This sequence joins TRBV13 and TRBJ2-7; 7 bases align to TRBD1. The CDR3 loop spans 16 amino acids. V lost 0 bases and J lost 8; bases outside the gene matches: 13. Germline CDR1 and CDR2: PRHDT and FYEKMQ (reference sequence). CDR3 bases: TGTGCCAGCAGCTTAGGGAGGGGGACAGAGATTACGAAGCAGTACTTC. Amino acid sequence: CASSLGRGTEITKQYF.